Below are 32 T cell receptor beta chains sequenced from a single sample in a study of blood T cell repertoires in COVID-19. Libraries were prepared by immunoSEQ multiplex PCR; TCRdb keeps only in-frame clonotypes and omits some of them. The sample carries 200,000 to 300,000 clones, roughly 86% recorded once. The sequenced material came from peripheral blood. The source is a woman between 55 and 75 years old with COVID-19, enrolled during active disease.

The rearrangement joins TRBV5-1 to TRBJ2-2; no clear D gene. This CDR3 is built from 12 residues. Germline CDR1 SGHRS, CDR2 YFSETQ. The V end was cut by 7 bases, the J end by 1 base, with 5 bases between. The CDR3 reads CASQKNTGELFF. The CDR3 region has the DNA TGCGCCAGCCAGAAGAACACCGGGGAGCTGTTTTTT.

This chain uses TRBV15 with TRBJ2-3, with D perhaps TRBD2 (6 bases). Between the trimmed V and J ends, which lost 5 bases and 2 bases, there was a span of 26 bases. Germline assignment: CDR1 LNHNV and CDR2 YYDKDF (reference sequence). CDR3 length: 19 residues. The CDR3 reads CATSDSGRGGKSHTDTQYF. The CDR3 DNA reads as TGTGCCACCAGCGACTCAGGGAGAGGCGGGAAGTCCCACACAGATACGCAGTATTTT.

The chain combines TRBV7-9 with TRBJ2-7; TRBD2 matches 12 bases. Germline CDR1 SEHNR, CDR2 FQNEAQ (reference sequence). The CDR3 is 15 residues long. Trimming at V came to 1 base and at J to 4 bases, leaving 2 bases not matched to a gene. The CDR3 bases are TGTGCCAGCAGCTTAGGGACTAGCGGGATATACGAGCAGTACTTC. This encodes CASSLGTSGIYEQYF.

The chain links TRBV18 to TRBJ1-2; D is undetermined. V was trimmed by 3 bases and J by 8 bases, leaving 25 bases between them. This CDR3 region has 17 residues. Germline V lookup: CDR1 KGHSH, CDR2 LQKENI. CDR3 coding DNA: TGTGCCAGCTCACCGGTTAGTCAGCAGCGCGCCTCTAAGGGCTACACCTTC. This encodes CASSPVSQQRASKGYTF. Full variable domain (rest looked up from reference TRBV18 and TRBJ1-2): NAGVMQNPRHLVRRRGQEARLRCSPMKGHSHVYWYRQLPEEGLKFMVYLQKENIIDESGMPKERFSAEFPKEGPSILRIQQVVRGDSAAYFCASSPVSQQRASKGYTFGSGTRLTVV.

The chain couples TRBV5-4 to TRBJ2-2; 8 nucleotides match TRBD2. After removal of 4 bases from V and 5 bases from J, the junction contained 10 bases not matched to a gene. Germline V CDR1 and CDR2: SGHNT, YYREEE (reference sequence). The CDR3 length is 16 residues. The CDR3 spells CASSPGTERGTGELFF. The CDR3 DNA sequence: TGTGCCAGCAGCCCCGGGACTGAGCGGGGGACCGGGGAGCTGTTTTTT.

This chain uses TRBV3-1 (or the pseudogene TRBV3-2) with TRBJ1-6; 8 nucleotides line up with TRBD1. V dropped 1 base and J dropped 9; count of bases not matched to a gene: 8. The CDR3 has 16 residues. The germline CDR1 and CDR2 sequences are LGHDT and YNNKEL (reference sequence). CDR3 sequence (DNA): TGTGCCAGCAGCCAAGCCGAGGGGACAGGAGGTTCACCCCTCCACTTT. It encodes CASSQAEGTGGSPLHF.

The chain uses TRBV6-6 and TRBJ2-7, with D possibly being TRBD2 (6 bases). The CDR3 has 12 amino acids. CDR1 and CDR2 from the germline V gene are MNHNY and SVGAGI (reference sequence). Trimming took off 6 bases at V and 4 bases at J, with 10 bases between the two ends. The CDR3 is CASSGGTYEQYF. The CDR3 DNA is TGTGCCAGCAGCGGAGGGACTTACGAGCAGTACTTC.

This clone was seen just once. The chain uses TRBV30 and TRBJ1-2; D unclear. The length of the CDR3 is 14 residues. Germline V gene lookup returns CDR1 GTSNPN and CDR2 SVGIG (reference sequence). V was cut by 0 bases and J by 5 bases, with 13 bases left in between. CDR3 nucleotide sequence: TGTGCCTGGAGTGTGGACCCTGAGGGTTATGGCTACACCTTC. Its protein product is CAWSVDPEGYGYTF.

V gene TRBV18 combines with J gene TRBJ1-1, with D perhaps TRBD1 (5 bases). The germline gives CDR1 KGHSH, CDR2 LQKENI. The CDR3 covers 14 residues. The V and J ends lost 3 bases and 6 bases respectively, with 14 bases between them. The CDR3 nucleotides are TGTGCCAGCTCACCGGGTCAGGGTTGGTCTGAAGCTTTCTTT. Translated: CASSPGQGWSEAFF.

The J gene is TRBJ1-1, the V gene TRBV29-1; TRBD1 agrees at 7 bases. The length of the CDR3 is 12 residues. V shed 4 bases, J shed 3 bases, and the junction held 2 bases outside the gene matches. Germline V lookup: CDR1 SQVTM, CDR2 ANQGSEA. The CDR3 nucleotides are TGCAGCGTTGCCAGGGGGGACACTGAAGCTTTCTTT. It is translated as CSVARGDTEAFF.

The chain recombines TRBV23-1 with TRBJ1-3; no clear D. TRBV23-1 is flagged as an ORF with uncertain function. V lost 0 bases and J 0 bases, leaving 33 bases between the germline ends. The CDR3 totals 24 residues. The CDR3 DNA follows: TGCGCCAGCAGTCAATCGGTTTCAAGGCGTGTCAGAGCGATTAATCTGTACTCTGGAAACACCATATATTTT. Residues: CASSQSVSRRVRAINLYSGNTIYF.

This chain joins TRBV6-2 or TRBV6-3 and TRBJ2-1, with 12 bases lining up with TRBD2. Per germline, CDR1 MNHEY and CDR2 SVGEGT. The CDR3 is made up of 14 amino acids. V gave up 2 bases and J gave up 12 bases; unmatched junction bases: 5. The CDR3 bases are TGTGCCAGCAGTTACCAGGGGACTAGCGGGCCGCAGTTCTTC. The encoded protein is CASSYQGTSGPQFF.

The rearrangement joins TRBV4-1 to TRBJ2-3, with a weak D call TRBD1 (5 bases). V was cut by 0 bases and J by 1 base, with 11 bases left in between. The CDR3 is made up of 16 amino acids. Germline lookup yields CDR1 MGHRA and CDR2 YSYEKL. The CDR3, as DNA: TGCGCCAGCAGCCAAGACTGGGGCCGCCGCACAGATACGCAGTATTTT. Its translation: CASSQDWGRRTDTQYF.

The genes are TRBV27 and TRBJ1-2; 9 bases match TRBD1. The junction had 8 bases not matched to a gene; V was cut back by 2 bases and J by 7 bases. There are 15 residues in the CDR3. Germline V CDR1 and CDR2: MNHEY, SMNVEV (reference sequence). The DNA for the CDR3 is TGTGCCAGCAGTTTAACGGGACAGGGATGGTTTGGCTACACCTTC. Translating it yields CASSLTGQGWFGYTF.

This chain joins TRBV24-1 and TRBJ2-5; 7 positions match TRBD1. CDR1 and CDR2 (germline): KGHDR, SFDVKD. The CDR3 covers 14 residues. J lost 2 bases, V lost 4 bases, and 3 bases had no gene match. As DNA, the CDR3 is TGTGCCACCAGTGACTTGACAGGGCAAGAGACCCAGTACTTC. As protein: CATSDLTGQETQYF.

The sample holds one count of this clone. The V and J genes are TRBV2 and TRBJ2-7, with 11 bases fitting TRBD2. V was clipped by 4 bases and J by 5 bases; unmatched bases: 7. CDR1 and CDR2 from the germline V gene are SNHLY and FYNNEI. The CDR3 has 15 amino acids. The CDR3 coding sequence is TGTGCCAGCAGTGTCCGGACTAGCGGGTGGGACGAGCAGTACTTC. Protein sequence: CASSVRTSGWDEQYF.

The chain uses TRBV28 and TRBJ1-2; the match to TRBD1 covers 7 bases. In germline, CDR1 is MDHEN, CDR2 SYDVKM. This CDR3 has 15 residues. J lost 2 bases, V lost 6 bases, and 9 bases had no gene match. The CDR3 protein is CASRVMGQRNYGYTF. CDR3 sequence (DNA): TGTGCCAGCAGGGTAATGGGACAGCGAAACTATGGCTACACCTTC.

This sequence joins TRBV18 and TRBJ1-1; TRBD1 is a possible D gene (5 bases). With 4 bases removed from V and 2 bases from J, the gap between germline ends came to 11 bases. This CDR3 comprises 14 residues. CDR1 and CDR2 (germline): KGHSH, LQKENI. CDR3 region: CASSRDSANTEAFF. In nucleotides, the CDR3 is TGTGCCAGCTCACGCGACAGCGCCAACACTGAAGCTTTCTTT.

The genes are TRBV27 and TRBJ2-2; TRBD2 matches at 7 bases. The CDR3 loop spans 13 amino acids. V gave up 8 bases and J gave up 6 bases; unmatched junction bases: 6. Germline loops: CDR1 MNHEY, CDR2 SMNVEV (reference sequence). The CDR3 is CASRYRGAGELFF. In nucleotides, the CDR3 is TGTGCCAGCCGCTATCGGGGGGCCGGGGAGCTGTTTTTT.

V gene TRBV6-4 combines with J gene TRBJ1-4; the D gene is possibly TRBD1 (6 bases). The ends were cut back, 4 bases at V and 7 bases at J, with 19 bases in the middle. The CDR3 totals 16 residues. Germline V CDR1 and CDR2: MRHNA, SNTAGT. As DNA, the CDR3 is TGTGCCAGCAGTGCGAACGCCCCAGGGGTCGGTGAAAAACTGTTTTTT. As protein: CASSANAPGVGEKLFF.

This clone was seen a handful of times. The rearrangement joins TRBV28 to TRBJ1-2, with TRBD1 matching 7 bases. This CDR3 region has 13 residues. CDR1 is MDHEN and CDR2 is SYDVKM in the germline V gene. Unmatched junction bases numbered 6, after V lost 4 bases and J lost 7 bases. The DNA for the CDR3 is TGTGCCAGCAGTTCGGGACAGATCCTTGGCTACACCTTC. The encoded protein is CASSSGQILGYTF.

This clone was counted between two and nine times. The CDR3 here is CASSLLAGDYEQYF. In nucleotides, the CDR3 is TGCGCCAGCAGCTTGTTAGCGGGAGATTACGAGCAGTACTTC. The chain is built from TRBV5-1 and TRBJ2-7, with 9 nucleotides matching TRBD2. CDR1 SGHRS and CDR2 YFSETQ come from the germline V gene. The length of the CDR3 is 14 residues. J gave up 4 bases and V 1 base, and 3 bases lay outside the gene matches.

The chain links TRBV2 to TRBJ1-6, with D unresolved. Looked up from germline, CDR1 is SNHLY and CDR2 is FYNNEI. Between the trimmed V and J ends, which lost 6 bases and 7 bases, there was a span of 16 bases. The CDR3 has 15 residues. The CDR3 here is CASSDYPGTNSPLHF. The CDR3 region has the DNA TGTGCCAGCAGCGACTATCCGGGAACGAATTCACCCCTCCACTTT.

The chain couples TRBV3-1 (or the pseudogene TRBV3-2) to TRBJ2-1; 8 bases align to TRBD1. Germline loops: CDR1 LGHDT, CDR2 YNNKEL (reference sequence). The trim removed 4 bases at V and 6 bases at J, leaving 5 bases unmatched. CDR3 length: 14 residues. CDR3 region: CASSRDRRPNEQFF. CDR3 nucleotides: TGTGCCAGCAGCCGGGACAGGCGACCCAATGAGCAGTTCTTC.

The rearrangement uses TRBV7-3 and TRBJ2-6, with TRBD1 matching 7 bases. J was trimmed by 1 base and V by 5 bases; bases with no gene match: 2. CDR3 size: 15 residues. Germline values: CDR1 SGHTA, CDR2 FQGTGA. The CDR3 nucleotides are TGTGCCAGCAGCCTGACAGGGTCTGGGGCCAACGTCCTGACTTTC. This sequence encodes CASSLTGSGANVLTF.

The CDR3 protein is CASSLQGAPNGELFF. The CDR3 DNA sequence: TGCGCCAGCAGCTTACAGGGGGCGCCGAACGGGGAGCTGTTTTTT. The chain combines TRBV5-1 with TRBJ2-2; 9 bases align to TRBD1. CDR3 size: 15 residues. Germline assignment: CDR1 SGHRS and CDR2 YFSETQ. The ends lost 2 bases at V and 7 bases at J; junction bases unmatched: 6.

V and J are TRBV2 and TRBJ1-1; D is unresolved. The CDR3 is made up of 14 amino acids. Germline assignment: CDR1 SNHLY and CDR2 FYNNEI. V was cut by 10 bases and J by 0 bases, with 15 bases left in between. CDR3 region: CATQNGDMNTEAFF. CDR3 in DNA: TGTGCCACCCAGAACGGGGATATGAACACTGAAGCTTTCTTT. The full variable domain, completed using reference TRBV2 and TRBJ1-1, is EPEVTQTPSHQVTQMGQEVILRCVPISNHLYFYWYRQILGQKVEFLVSFYNNEISEKSEIFDDQFSVERPDGSNFTLKIRSTKLEDSAMYFCATQNGDMNTEAFFGQGTRLTVV.

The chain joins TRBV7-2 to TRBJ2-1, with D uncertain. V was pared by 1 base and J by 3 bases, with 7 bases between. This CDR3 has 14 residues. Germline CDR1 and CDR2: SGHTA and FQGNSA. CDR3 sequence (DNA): TGTGCCAGCAGCTTAGATCGCGGCTACAATGAGCAGTTCTTC. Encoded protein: CASSLDRGYNEQFF.

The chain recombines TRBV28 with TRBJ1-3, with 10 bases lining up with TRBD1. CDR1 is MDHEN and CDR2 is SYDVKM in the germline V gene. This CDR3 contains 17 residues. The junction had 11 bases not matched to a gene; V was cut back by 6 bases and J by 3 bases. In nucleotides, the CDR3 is TGTGCCAGCAGGTCCGGGACAGGGGACAGACGTGGAAACACCATATATTTT. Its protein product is CASRSGTGDRRGNTIYF.

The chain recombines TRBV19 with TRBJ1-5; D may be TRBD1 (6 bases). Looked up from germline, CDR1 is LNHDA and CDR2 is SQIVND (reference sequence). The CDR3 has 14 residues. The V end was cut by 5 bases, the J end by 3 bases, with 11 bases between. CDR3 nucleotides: TGTGCCAGTAGTGGACAGCTACTCAATCAGCCCCAGCATTTT. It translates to CASSGQLLNQPQHF.

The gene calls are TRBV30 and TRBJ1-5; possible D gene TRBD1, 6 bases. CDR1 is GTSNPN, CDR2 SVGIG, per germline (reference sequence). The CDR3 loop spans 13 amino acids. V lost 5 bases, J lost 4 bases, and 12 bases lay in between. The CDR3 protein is CAWGMDRNQPQHF. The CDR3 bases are TGTGCCTGGGGAATGGACAGAAATCAGCCCCAGCATTTT.

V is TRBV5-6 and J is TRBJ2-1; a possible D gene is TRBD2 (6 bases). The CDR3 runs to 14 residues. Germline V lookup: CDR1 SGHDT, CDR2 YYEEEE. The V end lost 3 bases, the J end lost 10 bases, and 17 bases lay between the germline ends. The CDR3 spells CASSWGVLLREQFF. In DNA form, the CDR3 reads TGTGCCAGCAGCTGGGGGGTGTTGCTTCGGGAGCAGTTCTTC.